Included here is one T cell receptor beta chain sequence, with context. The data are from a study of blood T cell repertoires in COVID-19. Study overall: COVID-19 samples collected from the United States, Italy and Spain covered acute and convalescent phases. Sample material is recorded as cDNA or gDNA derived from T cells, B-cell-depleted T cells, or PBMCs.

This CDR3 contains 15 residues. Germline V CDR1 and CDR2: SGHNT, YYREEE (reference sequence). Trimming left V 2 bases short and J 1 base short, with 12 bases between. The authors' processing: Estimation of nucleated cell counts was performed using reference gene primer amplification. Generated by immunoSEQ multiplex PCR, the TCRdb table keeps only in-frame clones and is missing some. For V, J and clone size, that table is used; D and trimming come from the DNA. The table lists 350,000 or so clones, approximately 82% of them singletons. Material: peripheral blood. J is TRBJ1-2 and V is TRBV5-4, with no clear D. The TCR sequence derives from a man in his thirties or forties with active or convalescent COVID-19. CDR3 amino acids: CASSFSLALNYGYTF. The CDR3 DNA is TGTGCCAGCAGCTTTTCACTAGCCCTTAACTATGGCTACACCTTC. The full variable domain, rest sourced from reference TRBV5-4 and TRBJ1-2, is ETGVTQSPTHLIKTRGQQVTLRCSSQSGHNTVSWYQQALGQGPQFIFQYYREEENGRGNFPPRFSGLQFPNYSSELNVNALELDDSALYLCASSFSLALNYGYTFGSGTRLTVV.